This T cell receptor beta chain was captured by sequencing in a study of OX40 agonist ivuxolimab in advanced cancers. Study summary: Patients were treated with ivuxolimab, an agonistic anti-OX40 (CD134) antibody. Patients with prior anti-PD-1, anti-PD-L1 or anti-CTLA-4 therapy were eligible; 35% to 50% had some.

Trimming stripped 3 bases from V and 9 bases from J, with 22 bases between. CDR3 size: 16 residues. Germline assignment: CDR1 SGHRS and CDR2 YFSETQ. About this clone: Antigen unknown.

Study results and caveats: Low normalized T-cell clonal expansion was also seen in some nonresponders. On average, CD8+ T cells showed a greater number of expanded clones than CD4+.

Sequencing was performed with immunoSEQ multiplex PCR; in TCRdb, only in-frame clones are kept and a portion is missing. The top ten hold 23% of the sample, which has 55,000 to 65,000 clones, over 80% seen once. Here the sequenced sample was CD4+ or CD8+ T cells sorted from blood, taken in a trial of the OX40 agonist ivuxolimab. This chain links TRBV5-1 with TRBJ2-4, with a possible D match to TRBD2 (5 bases). This clonotype originated in an adult with an advanced solid tumor such as melanoma, head and neck, liver or kidney cancer. CDR3 loop: CASSWETRSEWAIQYF. In DNA, the CDR3 is TGCGCCAGCAGCTGGGAAACTAGGTCAGAATGGGCCATTCAGTACTTC. The entire variable domain, with the rest obtained from reference TRBV5-1 and TRBJ2-4, is as follows: KAGVTQTPRYLIKTRGQQVTLSCSPISGHRSVSWYQQTPGQGLQFLFEYFSETQRNKGNFPGRFSGRQFSNSRSEMNVSTLELGDSALYLCASSWETRSEWAIQYFGAGTRLSVL.